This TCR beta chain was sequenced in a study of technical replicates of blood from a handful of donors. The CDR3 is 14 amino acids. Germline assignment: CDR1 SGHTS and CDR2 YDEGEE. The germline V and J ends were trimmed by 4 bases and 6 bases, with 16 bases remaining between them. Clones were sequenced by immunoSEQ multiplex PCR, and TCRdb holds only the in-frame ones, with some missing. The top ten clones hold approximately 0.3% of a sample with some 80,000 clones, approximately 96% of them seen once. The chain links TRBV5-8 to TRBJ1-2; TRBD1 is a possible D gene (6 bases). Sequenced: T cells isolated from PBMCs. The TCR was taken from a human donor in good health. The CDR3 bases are TGTGCCAGCAGCCCAGTACACCACAGGGATGGCTACACCTTC. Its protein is CASSPVHHRDGYTF. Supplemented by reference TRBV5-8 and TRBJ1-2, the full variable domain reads EAGVTQSPTHLIKTRGQQATLRCSPISGHTSVYWYQQALGLGLQFLLWYDEGEERNRGNFPPRFSGRQFPNYSSELNVNALELEDSALYLCASSPVHHRDGYTFGSGTRLTVV.